This TCR beta chain was profiled in a study of chemoradiotherapy in HPV16-positive cancers. The study, taken as a whole, reports: During treatment, candidate HPV-specific clones and E7-related motifs expanded in tumor. Functional assays defining HPV-specific T cells used only a couple of HPV16-positive patients.

Repertoires were generated with immunoSEQ multiplex PCR, while TCRdb's copy carries only in-frame clones and drops some. The table records about 11,000 clones, around 80% of them present only once. Repertoires were sampled repeatedly during chemoradiotherapy. Germline-derived CDR1 and CDR2 are LNHDA and SQIVND (reference sequence). The CDR3 runs to 15 residues. J gave up 6 bases and V 3 bases, and 7 bases lay outside the gene matches. A word on this clone: Antigen unknown.

Sample acquisition took place from a patient who underwent chemoradiotherapy. The clonotype originates from a human donor with HPV-associated anogenital cancer. V is TRBV19 and J is TRBJ2-4; the match to TRBD2 covers 8 bases. The CDR3 sequence: CASSIPGAGVNIQYF. CDR3 sequence (DNA): TGTGCCAGTAGTATTCCAGGAGCGGGGGTAAACATTCAGTACTTC. The variable domain in full, completed from reference TRBV19 and TRBJ2-4, reads DGGITQSPKYLFRKEGQNVTLSCEQNLNHDAMYWYRQDPGQGLRLIYYSQIVNDFQKGDIAEGYSVSREKKESFPLTVTSAQKNPTAFYLCASSIPGAGVNIQYFGAGTRLSVL.